One and the same sample provided the 17 T cell receptor beta chains below, sequenced in a study of blood T cells in healthy people across ages. With a J-beta primer mix and a sample-barcoded 5' primer, a second PCR ran about 7 to 12 cycles. TCRdb recomputed calls from the 5' RACE reads with MiXCR, one row per CDR3 protein. The sample lists approximately 1.5 million distinct CDR3 sequences, approximately 32% occurring once. The sample taken for sequencing was blood. The receptors stem from a woman aged 25-40 years in good health.

Note on this clonotype: The junction differs from germline at one of its ends, possibly a read error. The gene calls are TRBV6-6 and TRBJ2-5; D perhaps matches TRBD2 (6 bases). The DNA matches TRBJ2-7 better at its end, which makes the J call doubtful. The CDR3 contains 15 residues. Looked up from germline, CDR1 is MNHNY and CDR2 is SVGAGI (reference sequence). CDR3 residues: CASSSSTGERYEQYF. In nucleotides, the CDR3 is TGCGCCAGCAGCTCAAGCACGGGAGAGAGGTACGAGCAGTACTTC.

V gene TRBV20-1 combines with J gene TRBJ2-1; D may be TRBD2 (6 bases). V lost 2 bases, J lost 0 bases, and 14 bases lay in between. The CDR3 runs to 16 residues. Per germline, CDR1 DFQATT and CDR2 SNEGSKA (reference sequence). This chain's CDR3 is CSARLLATSSYNEQFF. The CDR3 nucleotides read TGCAGTGCTAGACTCCTAGCGACTAGCTCCTACAATGAGCAGTTCTTC.

V is TRBV15 and J is TRBJ1-2; 7 positions agree with TRBD1. Looked up from germline, CDR1 is LNHNV and CDR2 is YYDKDF (reference sequence). Losses at the gene ends were 5 bases for V and 5 bases for J; bases not matched to a gene: 2. The CDR3 has 12 amino acids. The CDR3 sequence: CATSPGQYGYTF. The CDR3 DNA reads as TGTGCCACCAGCCCGGGACAGTATGGCTACACCTTC.

Comments on this clonotype: One base away lies a much larger clone, so this may be a sequencing read error. The chain couples TRBV7-9 to TRBJ2-5, with unresolved D. Trimming stripped 7 bases from V and 5 bases from J, with 11 bases between. The CDR3 runs 12 residues. Germline V gene sequence: CDR1 SEHNR, CDR2 FQNEAQ (reference sequence). The CDR3 protein is CASNFLLETQYF. For the CDR3, the DNA is TGTGCCAGCAACTTCCTTTTGGAGACCCAGTACTTC. The whole variable domain, filled in from reference TRBV7-9 and TRBJ2-5, reads DTGVSQNPRHKITKRGQNVTFRCDPISEHNRLYWYRQTLGQGPEFLTYFQNEAQLEKSRLLSDRFSAERPKGSFSTLEIQRTEQGDSAMYLCASNFLLETQYFGPGTRLLVL.

J is TRBJ2-3 and V is TRBV5-1; the match to TRBD2 covers 7 bases. Trimming removed 4 bases from V and 2 bases from J; junction bases left unmatched: 13. The CDR3 is 17 residues long. Germline loops: CDR1 SGHRS, CDR2 YFSETQ. The DNA for the CDR3 is TGCGCCAGCAGCGGGGGGTCTGGCGGGAGAACCACAGATACGCAGTATTTT. This translates into CASSGGSGGRTTDTQYF.

The chain couples TRBV25-1 to TRBJ2-1, with D perhaps assigned TRBD1 or TRBD2 (5 bases each). V lost 1 base and J lost 12, with 7 bases in between. CDR3 length: 11 residues. Per germline, CDR1 MGHDK and CDR2 SYGVNS. CDR3 DNA sequence: TGTGCCAGCAGTGAATTGGGACCGCAGTTCTTC. Protein: CASSELGPQFF.

The V and J genes are TRBV28 and TRBJ2-7; D tentatively fits TRBD1 or TRBD2 (5 bases each). The CDR3 consists of 15 residues. V was cut by 7 bases and J by 2 bases, with 18 bases left in between. CDR1 is MDHEN and CDR2 is SYDVKM in the germline V gene. CDR3 region: CASTAPGRTTYEQYF. CDR3 nucleotide sequence: TGTGCCAGCACCGCCCCGGGACGGACGACCTACGAGCAGTACTTC.

This chain uses TRBV27 with TRBJ1-5; the D gene is possibly TRBD1 (6 bases). The CDR3 contains 15 residues. Germline CDR1 is MNHEY and CDR2 is SMNVEV (reference sequence). V lost 4 bases, J lost 5 bases, and 15 bases lay in between. The CDR3 loop is CASSCIGGSDQPQHF. Written as DNA, the CDR3 is TGTGCCAGCAGTTGTATAGGGGGGTCGGATCAGCCCCAGCATTTT.

This clonotype was seen more than once but under ten times. This sequence joins TRBV10-3 and TRBJ2-7, with 13 nucleotides matching TRBD2. Germline lookup yields CDR1 ENHRY and CDR2 SYGVKD. The length of the CDR3 is 17 residues. The V segment lost 9 bases and the J segment 3 bases; nucleotides outside the gene matches: 14. In DNA form, the CDR3 reads TGTGCCATTGCGACTACCAGGACTAGCGGGAGAAACTACGAGCAGTACTTC. Residues: CAIATTRTSGRNYEQYF.

The chain recombines TRBV4-2 with TRBJ2-7; D unresolved. Germline V gene lookup returns CDR1 LGHNA and CDR2 YNFKEQ. The V end was cut by 2 bases, the J end by 7 bases, with 21 bases between. The CDR3 runs 16 residues. The CDR3 region has the DNA TGTGCCAGCAGCCAATCCCAGGCGAGTTCCATGAGGGAGCAGTACTTC. Translating it yields CASSQSQASSMREQYF.

The sample holds a few counts of this clonotype. The chain combines TRBV28 with TRBJ2-7; the D is unclear. The CDR3 totals 15 residues. Germline V CDR1 and CDR2: MDHEN, SYDVKM. Trimming shortened V by 5 bases and J by 1 base, and 15 bases separated the two germline ends. This CDR3 reads CASSPSGGHSYEQYF. CDR3 sequence (DNA): TGTGCCAGCAGTCCATCAGGCGGTCATTCCTACGAGCAGTACTTC. The full variable domain, rest sourced from reference TRBV28 and TRBJ2-7, is DVKVTQSSRYLVKRTGEKVFLECVQDMDHENMFWYRQDPGLGLRLIYFSYDVKMKEKGDIPEGYSVSREKKERFSLILESASTNQTSMYLCASSPSGGHSYEQYFGPGTRLTVT.

Note on this clonotype: This could be a read error, since a much larger clone is one nucleotide away. The CDR3: CASSFAGQNYGYTF. As DNA, the CDR3 is TGCGCCAGCAGCTTTGCGGGACAGAACTATGGCTACACCTTC. The chain has TRBV5-1 and TRBJ1-2; 7 bases match TRBD1. CDR3 length equals 14 residues. In germline, CDR1 is SGHRS, CDR2 YFSETQ. The trim removed 2 bases at V and 2 bases at J, leaving 3 bases unmatched.

The table lists this clonotype with a few counts. The rearrangement joins TRBV5-1 to TRBJ2-7; TRBD2 agrees at 10 bases. The V gene end was trimmed by 0 bases and the J gene end by 0 bases; junction bases not matched to a gene: 9. Germline V gene lookup returns CDR1 SGHRS and CDR2 YFSETQ. The CDR3 spans 18 residues. In nucleotides, the CDR3 is TGCGCCAGCAGCTTGGTTGGTAGCGGGGGGCCCAGCTCCTACGAGCAGTACTTC. This sequence encodes CASSLVGSGGPSSYEQYF.

Turning to this clonotype: This may be a read error: a much more frequent sequence differs by one nucleotide. The chain combines TRBV29-1 with TRBJ2-3; 10 bases align to TRBD2. The V gene's germline CDR1 is SQVTM and CDR2 ANQGSEA. The CDR3 spans 14 residues. J lost 10 bases, V lost 5 bases, and 12 bases had no gene match. This CDR3 is CSVRSGRETDAQYF. The CDR3, as DNA: TGCAGCGTTCGGAGCGGGAGGGAGACGGATGCGCAGTATTTT.

The chain carries TRBV7-8 and TRBJ2-5; the D gene could be TRBD1 or TRBD2 (7 bases each). The better agreement between TRBJ2-7 and the DNA end casts doubt on the J call. The CDR3 loop spans 13 amino acids. Germline CDR1 and CDR2: SGHVS and FQNEAQ. CDR3 coding DNA: TGTGCCAGCACCGCTTCAGGGGGGGGCGAGCAGTACTTC. Its protein is CASTASGGGEQYF.

This clonotype was detected only a few times. This chain uses TRBV24-1 with TRBJ2-5, with 11 bases fitting TRBD2. Germline values: CDR1 KGHDR, CDR2 SFDVKD. The CDR3 covers 19 residues. After removal of 2 bases from V and 0 bases from J, the junction contained 10 bases not matched to a gene. CDR3 loop: CATSDSSGTSGPYQETQYF. CDR3 sequence (DNA): TGTGCCACCAGTGATTCCTCCGGGACTAGCGGCCCATACCAAGAGACCCAGTACTTC.

The chain has TRBV20-1 and TRBJ2-1; D gene unclear. There are 12 residues in the CDR3. CDR1 is DFQATT, CDR2 SNEGSKA, per germline (reference sequence). V was shortened by 2 bases and J by 5 bases, with 7 bases between the two germline ends. CDR3 in DNA: TGCAGTGCTAGATGGGCCCACAATGAGCAGTTCTTC. This sequence encodes CSARWAHNEQFF.